The subject of this entry is one T cell receptor (beta chain). Its antigen remains unidentified. This sample's TCRbeta library carried unique molecular identifier barcodes. TCRdb independently ran MiXCR on the PCR reads; one entry per CDR3 protein. The repertoire holds about 78,000 distinct CDR3 sequences, 13% to 15% seen once, with 25% to 30% in the top ten. This sample is drawn from a study of T-cell reconstitution after alpha-beta-depleted transplantation in children. Study results and limitations: From newly produced T cells came most of the T-cell counts and diversity one year after transplant.

Looked up from germline, CDR1 is MNHEY and CDR2 is SMNVEV (reference sequence). V gave up 5 bases and J gave up 3 bases, with 11 bases separating them. CDR3 length: 13 amino acids. Sequencing used PBMCs, mostly from graft donor cells, obtained 180 days after TCRalphabeta/CD19-depleted stem cell transplant. This clonotype originated in a male patient aged 2 to 9 who had a stem cell transplant for acute lymphoblastic leukemia, so the T cells may come from the graft donor. The rearrangement joins TRBV27 to TRBJ2-7; TRBD1 might be the D (6 bases). Written as DNA, the CDR3 is TGTGCCAGCAGTCCGGGACATTTCTACGAGCAGTACTTC. This encodes CASSPGHFYEQYF.